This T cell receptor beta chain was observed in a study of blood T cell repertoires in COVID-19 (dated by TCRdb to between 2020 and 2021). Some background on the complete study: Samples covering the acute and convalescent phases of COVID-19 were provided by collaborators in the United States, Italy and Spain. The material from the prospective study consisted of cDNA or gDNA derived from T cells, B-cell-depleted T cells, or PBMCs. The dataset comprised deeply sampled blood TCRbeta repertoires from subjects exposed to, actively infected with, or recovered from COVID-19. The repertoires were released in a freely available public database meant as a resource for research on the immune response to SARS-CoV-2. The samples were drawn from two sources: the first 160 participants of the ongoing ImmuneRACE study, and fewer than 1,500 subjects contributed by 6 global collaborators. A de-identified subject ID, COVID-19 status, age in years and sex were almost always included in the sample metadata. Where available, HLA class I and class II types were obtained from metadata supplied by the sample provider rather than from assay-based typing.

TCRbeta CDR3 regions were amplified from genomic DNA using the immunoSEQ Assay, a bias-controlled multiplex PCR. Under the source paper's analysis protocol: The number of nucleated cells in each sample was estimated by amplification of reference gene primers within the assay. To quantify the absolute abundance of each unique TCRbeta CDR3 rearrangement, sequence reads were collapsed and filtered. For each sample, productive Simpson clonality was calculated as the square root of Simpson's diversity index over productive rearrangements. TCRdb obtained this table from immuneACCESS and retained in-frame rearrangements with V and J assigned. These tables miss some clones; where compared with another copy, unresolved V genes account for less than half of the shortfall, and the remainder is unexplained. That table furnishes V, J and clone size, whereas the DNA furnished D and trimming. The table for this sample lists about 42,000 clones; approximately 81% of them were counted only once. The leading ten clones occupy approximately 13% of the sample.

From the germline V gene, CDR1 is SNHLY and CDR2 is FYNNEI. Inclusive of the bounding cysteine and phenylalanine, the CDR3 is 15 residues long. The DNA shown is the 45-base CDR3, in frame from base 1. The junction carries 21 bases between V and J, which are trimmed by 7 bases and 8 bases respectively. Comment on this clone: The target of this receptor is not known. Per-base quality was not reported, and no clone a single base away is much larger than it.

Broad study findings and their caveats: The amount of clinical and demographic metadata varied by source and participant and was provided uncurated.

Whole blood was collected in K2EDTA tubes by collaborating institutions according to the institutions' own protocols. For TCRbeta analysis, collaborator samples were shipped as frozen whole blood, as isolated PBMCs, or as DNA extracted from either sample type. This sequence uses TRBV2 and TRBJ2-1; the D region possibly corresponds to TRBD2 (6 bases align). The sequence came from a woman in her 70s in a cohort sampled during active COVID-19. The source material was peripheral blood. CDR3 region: CASTQLAGVSHEQFF. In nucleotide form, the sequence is TGTGCCAGCACTCAACTAGCAGGAGTTTCTCATGAGCAGTTCTTC.